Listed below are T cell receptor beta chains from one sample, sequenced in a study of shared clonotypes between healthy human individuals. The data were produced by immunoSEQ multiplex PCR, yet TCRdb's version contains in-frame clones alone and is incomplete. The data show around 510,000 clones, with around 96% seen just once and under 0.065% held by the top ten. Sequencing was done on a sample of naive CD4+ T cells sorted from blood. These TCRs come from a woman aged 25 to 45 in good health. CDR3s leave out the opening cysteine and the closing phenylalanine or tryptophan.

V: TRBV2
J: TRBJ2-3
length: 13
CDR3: ASSEIGGSADTQY

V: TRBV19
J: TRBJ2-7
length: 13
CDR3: ASSSGTAPSHAQY

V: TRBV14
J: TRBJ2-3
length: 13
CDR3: ASSNWGGSTDTQY

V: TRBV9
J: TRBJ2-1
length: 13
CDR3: ASSVEASGYNEQF

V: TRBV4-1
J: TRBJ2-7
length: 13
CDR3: ASSTAVVAGYEQY

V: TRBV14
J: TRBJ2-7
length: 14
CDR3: ASSRGSGRATYEQY

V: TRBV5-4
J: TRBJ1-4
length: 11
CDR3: ASSLQGSEKLF

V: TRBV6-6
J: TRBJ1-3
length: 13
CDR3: ASTPGQGAGNTIY

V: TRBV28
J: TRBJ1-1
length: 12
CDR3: ASSFRQRGTEAF

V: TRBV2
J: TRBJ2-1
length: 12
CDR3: ASSRQGTGNEQF

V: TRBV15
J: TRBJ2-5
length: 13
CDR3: ATSSLGHDLETQY

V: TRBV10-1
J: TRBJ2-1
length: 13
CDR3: ASSETSGIVNEQF

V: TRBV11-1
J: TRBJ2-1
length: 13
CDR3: ASSLGTSGYNEQF

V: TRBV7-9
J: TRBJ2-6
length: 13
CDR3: ASSWTDSGANVLT

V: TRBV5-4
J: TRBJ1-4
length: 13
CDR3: ASSGGQELPEKLF

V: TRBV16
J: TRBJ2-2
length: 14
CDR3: ASSQRQGTFGGELF

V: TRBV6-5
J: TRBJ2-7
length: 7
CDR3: ASRYEQY

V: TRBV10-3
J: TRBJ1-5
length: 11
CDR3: ATQDGVDQPQH

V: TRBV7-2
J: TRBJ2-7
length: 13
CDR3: ASSLDSSFQGEQY

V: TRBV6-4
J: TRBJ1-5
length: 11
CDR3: ASSDLAGTPQH

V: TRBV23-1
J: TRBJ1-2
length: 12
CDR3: ASSRGGGLYGYT

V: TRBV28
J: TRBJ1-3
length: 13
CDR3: ASSSSQGSGNTIY

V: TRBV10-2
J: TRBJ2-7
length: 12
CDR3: ASNKGTGDYEQY

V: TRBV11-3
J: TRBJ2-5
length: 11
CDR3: ASSLATEETQY

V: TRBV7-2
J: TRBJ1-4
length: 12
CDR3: ASSPRQGEEKLF

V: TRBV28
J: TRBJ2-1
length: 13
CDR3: ASSSGQVMTNEQF

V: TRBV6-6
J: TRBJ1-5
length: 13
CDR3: ASSYSPRGDQPQH

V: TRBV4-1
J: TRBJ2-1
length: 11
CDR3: ASSQGAGVQQF